These 17 T cell receptor beta chains came from one sample sequenced in a study of blood T cells in healthy people across ages. Then a second PCR, running about 6 to 11 cycles, was carried out with a sample-barcoded 5' primer and a J-beta primer mix. TCRdb ran MiXCR on the 5' RACE reads and lists one entry per CDR3 protein. The sample yields 1.5 million or so distinct CDR3 sequences, 35% to 45% seen once. The sample was blood. The receptors here all came from a woman aged 18-30 years in good health.

This chain connects TRBV27 to TRBJ1-5; D unclear. Germline loops: CDR1 MNHEY, CDR2 SMNVEV (reference sequence). The CDR3 totals 13 residues. Between the trimmed V and J ends, which lost 11 bases and 4 bases, there was a span of 15 bases. DNA of the CDR3: TGTGCCGTAGGAGGTAGATCTAATCAGCCCCAGCATTTT. Protein sequence: CAVGGRSNQPQHF.

The genes are TRBV7-9 and TRBJ1-4; no firm D call. The V and J ends lost 5 bases and 9 bases respectively, with 10 bases between them. Germline assignment: CDR1 SEHNR and CDR2 FQNEAQ (reference sequence). The CDR3 is 12 residues long. CDR3 DNA: TGTGCCAGCAGCATTCTTGGGCAAAAACTGTTTTTT. Amino acid sequence: CASSILGQKLFF. The entire variable domain, with the rest obtained from reference TRBV7-9 and TRBJ1-4, is as follows: DTGVSQNPRHKITKRGQNVTFRCDPISEHNRLYWYRQTLGQGPEFLTYFQNEAQLEKSRLLSDRFSAERPKGSFSTLEIQRTEQGDSAMYLCASSILGQKLFFGSGTQLSVL.

As for this clonotype: An end of the junction differs from the germline gene, which may be a read error. This rearrangement joins TRBV7-7 to TRBJ2-2; 9 nucleotides agree with TRBD2. Germline V gene lookup returns CDR1 SSHAT and CDR2 FNYEAQ (reference sequence). This CDR3 comprises 17 residues. CDR3: CASSSSSGTANTGELFF. The DNA of the CDR3 is TGTGCTAGCAGCTCCTCTAGCGGGACTGCGAACACCGGGGAGCTGTTTTTT.

A few counts support this clonotype. V and J are TRBV9 and TRBJ2-3; 8 nucleotides align to TRBD2. Germline trimming cut 2 bases from V and 1 base from J; bases unmatched to any gene: 3. The CDR3 consists of 15 residues. The germline V gene has CDR1 SGDLS and CDR2 YYNGEE. In nucleotides, the CDR3 is TGTGCCAGCAGCGTCGGCGGGGGGCGCACAGATACGCAGTATTTT. Translated: CASSVGGGRTDTQYF.

Written as DNA, the CDR3 is TGTGCCAGCAGTTGGCCCGAGCAGTACTTC. The encoded protein is CASSWPEQYF. The rearrangement uses TRBV12-3 or TRBV12-4 and TRBJ2-7; D remains ambiguous. CDR3 length equals 10 residues. Trimming stripped 4 bases from V and 6 bases from J, with 4 bases between.

This clonotype was seen only a few times. This chain links TRBV5-1 with TRBJ2-7; tentative D call: TRBD2 (6 bases). V dropped 8 bases and J dropped 3 bases, with 24 bases sitting between them. The CDR3 runs 16 residues. Germline assignment: CDR1 SGHRS and CDR2 YFSETQ. The CDR3 spells CASRLGIRTISYEQYF. For the CDR3, the DNA is TGCGCCAGTCGGCTTGGTATTCGGACTATCAGCTACGAGCAGTACTTC.

The chain joins TRBV5-1 to TRBJ1-1; no firm D call. From germline, CDR1 is SGHRS and CDR2 YFSETQ. V was shortened by 1 base and J by 6 bases, with 10 bases between the two germline ends. The CDR3 totals 13 residues. For the CDR3, the DNA is TGCGCCAGCAGCTTGATGTGGCACTCTGAAGCTTTCTTT. It specifies CASSLMWHSEAFF.

This clonotype has a handful of counts. The gene calls are TRBV5-1 and TRBJ1-2, with D hard to call. CDR3 length: 14 residues. Trimming removed 0 bases at V and 3 bases at J, with 9 bases between. Germline lookup yields CDR1 SGHRS and CDR2 YFSETQ. The CDR3 region has the DNA TGCGCCAGCAGCTTGGTTGGAGTAGACTATGGCTACACCTTC. It translates to CASSLVGVDYGYTF.

The CDR3 DNA sequence: TGTGCCAGCAGTTCTATAGCCATGAACACTGAAGCTTTCTTT. Translating gives CASSSIAMNTEAFF. The chain links TRBV6-2 or TRBV6-3 to TRBJ1-1; D is unclear. The ends were cut back, 4 bases at V and 0 bases at J, with 9 bases in the middle. Germline lookup yields CDR1 MNHEY and CDR2 SVGEGT. This CDR3 spans 14 amino acids.

This clonotype turned up a few times. The chain couples TRBV29-1 to TRBJ2-3; TRBD2 matches at 7 bases. CDR1 SQVTM and CDR2 ANQGSEA come from the germline V gene. V trimming: 6 bases; J trimming: 5 bases; junction bases outside the gene matches: 11. This CDR3 spans 14 amino acids. This CDR3 is CSVLGLAVLDTQYF. CDR3 in DNA: TGCAGCGTCCTAGGGCTAGCGGTCCTAGATACGCAGTATTTT.

To note about this clonotype: The CDR3 end shows no conserved phenylalanine or tryptophan, and so a read error is likely. The CDR3 DNA reads TGTGCCAGCAGTGAATCGTCGATAGCGGGTATAGAGGAGCAGTACTCC. Translated: CASSESSIAGIEEQYS. This chain uses TRBV25-1 with TRBJ2-7, with 7 positions matching TRBD2. Germline V lookup: CDR1 MGHDK, CDR2 SYGVNS. This CDR3 region has 16 residues. V gave up 1 base and J gave up 7 bases; unmatched junction bases: 13.

The chain is built from TRBV18 and TRBJ2-4; possibly TRBD2 for D (5 bases). The assigned J gene may be wrong: the sequence end matches TRBJ2-7 better. This CDR3 comprises 13 residues. CDR1 and CDR2 from the germline V gene are KGHSH and LQKENI. The CDR3 DNA follows: TGTGCCAGCTCACCACGGACTCGCTCCGAGCAGTACTTC. Translating it yields CASSPRTRSEQYF.

This clonotype was detected a few times. The chain couples TRBV7-9 to TRBJ2-5; D unclear. The CDR3 has 13 residues. Trimming removed 2 bases at V and 2 bases at J, with 6 bases between. Germline V CDR1 and CDR2: SEHNR, FQNEAQ (reference sequence). CDR3 DNA sequence: TGTGCCAGCAGCTTATATATGCAAGAGACCCAGTACTTC. Residues: CASSLYMQETQYF.

This rearrangement joins TRBV2 to TRBJ1-5, with TRBD1 matching over 9 bases. The trim removed 4 bases at V and 2 bases at J, leaving 6 bases unmatched. Germline assignment: CDR1 SNHLY and CDR2 FYNNEI. The length of the CDR3 is 16 residues. The CDR3 DNA reads as TGTGCCAGCAGTGGGGACAGGGCAGCGGGCAATCAGCCCCAGCATTTT. Protein product: CASSGDRAAGNQPQHF. Drawing the rest from reference TRBV2 and TRBJ1-5, the complete variable domain is EPEVTQTPSHQVTQMGQEVILRCVPISNHLYFYWYRQILGQKVEFLVSFYNNEISEKSEIFDDQFSVERPDGSNFTLKIRSTKLEDSAMYFCASSGDRAAGNQPQHFGDGTRLSIL.

This clonotype came up once. It may be a read error: a sequence one base away is much more abundant. The CDR3 loop is CASSLSGGGETQFF. The CDR3 nucleotides read TGTGCCAGCAGCTTAAGCGGGGGCGGAGAGACCCAGTTCTTC. The chain couples TRBV7-3 to TRBJ2-5; D is possibly TRBD2 (7 bases). The J call is in doubt because the DNA end fits TRBJ2-1 better. Germline CDR1 and CDR2: SGHTA and FQGTGA. The CDR3 is 14 residues long.

This clonotype showed up just a few times. The chain employs TRBV12-3 or TRBV12-4 and TRBJ2-3, with 7 bases that match TRBD1. This CDR3 is built from 15 residues. Trimming took 6 bases from V and 2 from J; bases not matched to a gene: 8. This chain's CDR3 is CASSPLTGITDTQYF. Here the CDR3 DNA reads TGTGCCAGCAGCCCCTTGACAGGGATCACAGATACGCAGTATTTT.

In this sample, this clonotype turned up a few times. CDR3 residues: CASSLLGTRGTDTQYF. CDR3 nucleotides: TGCGCCAGCAGCTTGTTAGGTACTAGGGGCACAGATACGCAGTATTTT. The rearrangement links TRBV5-1 to TRBJ2-3; weak D call: TRBD2 (5 bases). The germline V gene has CDR1 SGHRS and CDR2 YFSETQ. Trimming took 1 base from V and 1 from J, leaving 13 bases between them. The CDR3 spans 16 residues.